The sequence of this T cell receptor (beta chain) was determined in a study of neurological immune-mediated disorders. Overall study results and limits: TCR-beta repertoires seemed private in all groups, with no expanded CDR3 amino acid sequences shared.

Specified time point: technical triplicate 1. This clonotype was observed many times. The antigen is undetermined. From germline, CDR1 is DFQATT and CDR2 SNEGSKA (reference sequence). Trimming left V 4 bases short and J 5 bases short, with 15 bases between. CDR3 length equals 14 residues. Synthesis of cDNA used 5'RACE (with 10-nucleotide random UMIs). TCRdb fed the 5' RACE reads into MiXCR, producing one record per CDR3 protein. The repertoire holds roughly 41,000 distinct CDR3 sequences, with around 10% as singletons. J is TRBJ2-1 and V is TRBV20-1; tentative D call: TRBD2 (6 bases). Sequencing was performed on PBMCs. This clonotype originated in a man aged 60 to 75 with HTLV-1-associated myelopathy (HAM/TSP). For the CDR3, the DNA is TGCAGTGCTAAGAAAGGAGCGGGCAACAATGAGCAGTTCTTC. Translated: CSAKKGAGNNEQFF.